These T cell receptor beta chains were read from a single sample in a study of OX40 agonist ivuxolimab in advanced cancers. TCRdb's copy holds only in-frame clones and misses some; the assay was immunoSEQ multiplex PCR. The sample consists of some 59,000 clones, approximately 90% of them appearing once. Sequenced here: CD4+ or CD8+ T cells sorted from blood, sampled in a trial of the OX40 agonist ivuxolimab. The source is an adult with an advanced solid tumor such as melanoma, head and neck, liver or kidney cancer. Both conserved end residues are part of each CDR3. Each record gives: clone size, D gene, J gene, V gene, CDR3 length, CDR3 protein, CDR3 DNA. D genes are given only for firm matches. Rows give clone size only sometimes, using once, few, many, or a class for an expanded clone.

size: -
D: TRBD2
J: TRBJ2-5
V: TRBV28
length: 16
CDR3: CASSLWSSGRWETQYF
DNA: TGTGCCAGCAGTTTATGGTCTAGCGGGAGATGGGAGACCCAGTACTTC

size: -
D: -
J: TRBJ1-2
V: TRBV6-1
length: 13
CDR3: CASSHTDNYGYTF
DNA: TGTGCCAGCAGTCACACAGATAACTATGGCTACACCTTC

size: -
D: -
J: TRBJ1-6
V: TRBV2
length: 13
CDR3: CASTSNYNSPLHF
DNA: TGTGCCAGCACTAGTAACTATAATTCACCCCTCCACTTT

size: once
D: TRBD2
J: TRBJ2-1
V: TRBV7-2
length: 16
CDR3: CASSLEWTSGANEQFF
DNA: TGTGCCAGCAGCTTAGAATGGACTAGCGGGGCTAATGAGCAGTTCTTC

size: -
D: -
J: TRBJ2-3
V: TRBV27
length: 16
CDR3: CASRDKTVQGTDTQYF
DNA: TGTGCCAGCAGGGACAAGACAGTCCAAGGCACAGATACGCAGTATTTT

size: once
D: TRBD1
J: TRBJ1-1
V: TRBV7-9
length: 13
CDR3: CASSRDRDTEAFF
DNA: TGTGCCAGCAGCCGAGACAGGGATACTGAAGCTTTCTTT

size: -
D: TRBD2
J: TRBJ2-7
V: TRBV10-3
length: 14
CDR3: CAISERGRAWEQYF
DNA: TGTGCCATCAGTGAACGTGGGAGGGCTTGGGAGCAGTACTTC

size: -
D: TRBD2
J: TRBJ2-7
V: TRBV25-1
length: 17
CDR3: CASARTGGLAGGYEQYF
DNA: TGTGCCAGCGCCAGGACGGGAGGACTAGCGGGAGGATACGAGCAGTACTTC

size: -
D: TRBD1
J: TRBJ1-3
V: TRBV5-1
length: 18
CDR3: CASSLDGAGGSSGNTIYF
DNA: TGCGCCAGCAGCTTGGATGGGGCAGGGGGCTCCTCTGGAAACACCATATATTTT

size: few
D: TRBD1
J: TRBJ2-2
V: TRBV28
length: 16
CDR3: CASSVGGAGGTGELFF
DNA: TGTGCCAGCAGTGTAGGGGGCGCTGGGGGAACCGGGGAGCTGTTTTTT

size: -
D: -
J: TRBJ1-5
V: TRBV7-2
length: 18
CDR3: CASSLFGGQNRSNQPQHF
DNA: TGTGCCAGCAGCTTATTCGGGGGCCAGAACCGTAGCAATCAGCCCCAGCATTTT

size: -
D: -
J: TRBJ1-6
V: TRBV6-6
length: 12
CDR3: CASSAPFSPLHF
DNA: TGTGCCAGCAGTGCCCCTTTTTCACCCCTCCACTTT

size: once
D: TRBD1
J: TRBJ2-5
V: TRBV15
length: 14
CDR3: CATSRDGTGSSQYF
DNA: TGTGCCACCAGCAGAGACGGGACAGGGTCGTCCCAGTACTTC

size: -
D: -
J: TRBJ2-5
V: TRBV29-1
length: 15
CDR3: CSVGRGALQVKTQYF
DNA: TGCAGCGTCGGAAGGGGGGCTTTACAGGTGAAGACCCAGTACTTC

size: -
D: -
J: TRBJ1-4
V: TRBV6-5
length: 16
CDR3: CASSYAGARTNEKLFF
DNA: TGTGCCAGCAGTTACGCGGGGGCCCGCACTAATGAAAAACTGTTTTTT

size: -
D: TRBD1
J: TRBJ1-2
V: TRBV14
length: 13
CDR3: CASSPRTGDGYTF
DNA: TGTGCCAGCAGCCCCCGGACAGGGGATGGCTACACCTTC

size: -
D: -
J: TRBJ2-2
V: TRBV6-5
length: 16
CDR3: CASSSIGRANTGELFF
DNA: TGTGCCAGCAGTTCGATCGGGAGAGCGAACACCGGGGAGCTGTTTTTT

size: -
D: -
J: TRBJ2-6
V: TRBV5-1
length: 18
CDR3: CASSWGGAGHSGANVLTF
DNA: TGCGCCAGCAGCTGGGGGGGGGCAGGCCACTCTGGGGCCAACGTCCTGACTTTC

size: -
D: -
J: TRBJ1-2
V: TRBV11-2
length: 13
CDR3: CASSSFSEGGYTF
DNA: TGTGCCAGCAGTTCTTTCTCTGAAGGTGGCTACACCTTC

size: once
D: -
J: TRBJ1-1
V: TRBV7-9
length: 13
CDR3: CASSQTTDTEAFF
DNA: TGTGCCAGCAGCCAAACGACGGACACTGAAGCTTTCTTT

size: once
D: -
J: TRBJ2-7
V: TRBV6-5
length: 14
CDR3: CASNYEVQGYEQYF
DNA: TGTGCCAGCAATTACGAGGTACAGGGCTACGAGCAGTACTTC

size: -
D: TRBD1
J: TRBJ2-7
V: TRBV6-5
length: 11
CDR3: CASRTGDEQYF
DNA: TGTGCCAGCAGAACAGGGGACGAGCAGTACTTC

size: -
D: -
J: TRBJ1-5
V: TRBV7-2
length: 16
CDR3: CASSLLGATNNQPQHF
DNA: TGTGCCAGCAGCTTATTGGGGGCGACTAACAATCAGCCCCAGCATTTT

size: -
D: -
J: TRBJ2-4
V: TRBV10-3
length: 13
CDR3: CATRGTSGNIQYF
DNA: TGTGCCACCCGGGGGACTTCAGGGAACATTCAGTACTTC

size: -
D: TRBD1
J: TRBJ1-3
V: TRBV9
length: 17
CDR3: CASSVTATGGNGNTIYF
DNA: TGTGCCAGCAGCGTCACTGCGACAGGGGGAAATGGAAACACCATATATTTT

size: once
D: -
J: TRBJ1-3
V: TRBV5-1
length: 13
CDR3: CASSAPSGNTIYF
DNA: TGCGCCAGCAGCGCCCCCTCTGGAAACACCATATATTTT

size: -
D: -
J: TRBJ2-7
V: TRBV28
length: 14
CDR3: CASTGFWGTYEQYF
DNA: TGTGCCAGCACCGGGTTTTGGGGAACCTACGAGCAGTACTTC

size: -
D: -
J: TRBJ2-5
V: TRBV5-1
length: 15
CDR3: CASSPPTGGTETQYF
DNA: TGCGCCAGCAGCCCTCCGACAGGAGGAACAGAGACCCAGTACTTC

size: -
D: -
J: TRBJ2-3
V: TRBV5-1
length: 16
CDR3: CASSLGHVSSTDTQYF
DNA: TGCGCCAGCAGCTTGGGTCACGTGTCTAGCACAGATACGCAGTATTTT

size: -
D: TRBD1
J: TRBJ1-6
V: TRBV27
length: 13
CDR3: CASSLSGRTGLHF
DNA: TGTGCCAGCAGTTTATCGGGGCGGACAGGACTCCACTTT